The count of the clone carrying this T cell receptor (beta chain) is one. V shed 4 bases and J shed 1 base, with 11 bases lying between them. In germline, CDR1 is SGHRS, CDR2 YFSETQ. The CDR3 totals 14 residues. These data are taken from a study of blood T cell repertoires in COVID-19. The overall study: COVID-19 samples, acute and convalescent, were from the United States, Italy and Spain. PBMCs, B-cell-depleted T cells, or T cells provided the cDNA or gDNA that made up the material.

Here immunoSEQ multiplex PCR was the method, and the copy in TCRdb shows in-frame clones only, minus some. Of hundreds of thousands of clones in the sample, around four fifths are singletons; the top ten hold 4.1%. The clonotype comes from a woman aged 45-65 years with active or convalescent COVID-19. Sequencing was performed on peripheral blood. This rearrangement joins TRBV5-1 to TRBJ1-1; D gene uncertain. This chain's CDR3 is CASSPEPQNTEAFF. The DNA of the CDR3 is TGCGCCAGCAGCCCTGAGCCTCAGAACACTGAAGCTTTCTTT.